The T cell receptor (beta chain) under discussion was sequenced for a study of OX40 agonist ivuxolimab in advanced cancers. Only in-frame clones appear in the TCRdb table, and some are missing; sequencing was by immunoSEQ multiplex PCR. The table lists some 90,000 clones, roughly 89% of them singletons. Autoimmune disease history or systemic immunosuppression excluded patients. Sequencing was performed on CD4+ or CD8+ T cells sorted from blood, taken in a trial of the OX40 agonist ivuxolimab. The receptor was derived from an adult with an advanced solid tumor such as melanoma, head and neck, liver or kidney cancer.

CDR3 sequence (DNA): TGTGCCAGCAGCAGGGACAGTAATGAAAAACTGTTTTTT. This encodes CASSRDSNEKLFF. V is TRBV7-2 and J is TRBJ1-4; 7 bases align to TRBD1. This CDR3 region has 13 residues. V was clipped by 5 bases and J by 4 bases; unmatched bases: 1. The germline V gene encodes CDR1 SGHTA and CDR2 FQGNSA.